Here is one T cell receptor (beta chain) with its context. The data originate from a study of blood T cell repertoires in COVID-19. Study summary: COVID-19 samples from acute and convalescent phases originated in the United States, Italy and Spain.

Sequencing used immunoSEQ multiplex PCR; TCRdb keeps in-frame clones, though not all of them. Among around 200,000 clones listed, less than 90% were seen once. Between the trimmed V and J ends, which lost 3 bases and 10 bases, there was a span of 15 bases. The CDR3 runs to 13 residues. Germline V CDR1 and CDR2: SNHLY, FYNNEI. The clonotype comes from an elderly woman with active or convalescent COVID-19. This chain uses TRBV2 with TRBJ1-1, with D unresolved. Sequencing was done on a sample of peripheral blood. The CDR3, as DNA: TGTGCCAGCAGTGATCAGGAGGGCCCTGGAGCTTTCTTT. It specifies CASSDQEGPGAFF.